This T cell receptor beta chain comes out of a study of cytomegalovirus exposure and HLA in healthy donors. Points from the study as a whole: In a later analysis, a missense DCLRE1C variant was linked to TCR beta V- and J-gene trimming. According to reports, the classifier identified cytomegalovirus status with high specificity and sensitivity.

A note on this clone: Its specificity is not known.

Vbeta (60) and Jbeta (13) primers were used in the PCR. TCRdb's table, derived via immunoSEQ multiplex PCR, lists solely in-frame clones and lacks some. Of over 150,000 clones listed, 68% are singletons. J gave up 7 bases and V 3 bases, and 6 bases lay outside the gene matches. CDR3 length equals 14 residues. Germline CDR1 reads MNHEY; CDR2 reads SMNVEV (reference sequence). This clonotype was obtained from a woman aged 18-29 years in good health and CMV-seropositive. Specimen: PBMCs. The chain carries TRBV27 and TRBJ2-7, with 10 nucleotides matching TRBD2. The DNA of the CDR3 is TGTGCCAGCAGTTTTGTCGGGACTAGCGAAGAGCAGTACTTC. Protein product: CASSFVGTSEEQYF.